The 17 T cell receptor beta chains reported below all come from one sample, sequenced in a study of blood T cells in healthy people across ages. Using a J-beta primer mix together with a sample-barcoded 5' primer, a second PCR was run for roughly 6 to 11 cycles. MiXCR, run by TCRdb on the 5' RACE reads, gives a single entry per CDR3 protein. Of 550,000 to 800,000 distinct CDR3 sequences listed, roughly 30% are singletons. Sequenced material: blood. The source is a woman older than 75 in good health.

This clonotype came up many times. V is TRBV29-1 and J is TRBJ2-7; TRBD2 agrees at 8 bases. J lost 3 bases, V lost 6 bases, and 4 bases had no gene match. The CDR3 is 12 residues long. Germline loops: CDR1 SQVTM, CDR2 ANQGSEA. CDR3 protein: CSVHGGGYEQYF. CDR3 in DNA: TGCAGCGTCCACGGGGGGGGCTACGAGCAGTACTTC.

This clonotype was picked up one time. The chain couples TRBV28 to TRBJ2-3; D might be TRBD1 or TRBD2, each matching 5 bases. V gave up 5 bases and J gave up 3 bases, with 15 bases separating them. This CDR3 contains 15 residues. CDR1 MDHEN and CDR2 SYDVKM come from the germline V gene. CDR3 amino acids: CASSEEVRGTDTQYF. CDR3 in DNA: TGTGCCAGCAGTGAGGAGGTGAGGGGAACAGATACGCAGTATTTT.

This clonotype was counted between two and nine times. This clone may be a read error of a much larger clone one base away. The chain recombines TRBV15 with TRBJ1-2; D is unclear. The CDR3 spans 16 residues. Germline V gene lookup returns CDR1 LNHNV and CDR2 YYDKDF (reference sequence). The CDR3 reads CATSRDFQATNYGHTF. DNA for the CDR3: TGTGCCACCAGCAGAGACTTTCAGGCTACTAACTATGGCCACACCTTC. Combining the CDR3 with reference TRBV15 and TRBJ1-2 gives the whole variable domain DAMVIQNPRYQVTQFGKPVTLSCSQTLNHNVMYWYQQKSSQAPKLLFHYYDKDFNNEADTPDNFQSRRPNTSFCFLDIRSPGLGDTAMYLCATSRDFQATNYGHTFGSGTRLTVV.

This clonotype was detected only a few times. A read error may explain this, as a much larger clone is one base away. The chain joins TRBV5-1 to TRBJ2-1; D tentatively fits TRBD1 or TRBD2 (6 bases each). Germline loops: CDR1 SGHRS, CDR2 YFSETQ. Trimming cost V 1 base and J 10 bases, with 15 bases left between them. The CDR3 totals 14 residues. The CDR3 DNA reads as TGCGCCAGCAGCTTGTCGGGGGCGGCCTACGAGCAGTTCTTC. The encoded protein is CASSLSGAAYEQFF.

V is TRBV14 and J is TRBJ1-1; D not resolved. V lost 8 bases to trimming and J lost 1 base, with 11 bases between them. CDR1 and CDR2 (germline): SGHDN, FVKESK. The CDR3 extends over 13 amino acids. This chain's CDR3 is CASAVNENTEAFF. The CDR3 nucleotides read TGTGCCAGCGCCGTGAACGAGAACACTGAAGCTTTCTTT.

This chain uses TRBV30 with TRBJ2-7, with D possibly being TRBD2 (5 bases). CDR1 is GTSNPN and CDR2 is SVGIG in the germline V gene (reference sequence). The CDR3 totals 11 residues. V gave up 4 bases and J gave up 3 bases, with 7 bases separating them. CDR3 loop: CAWMGVYEQYF. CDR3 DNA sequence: TGTGCCTGGATGGGAGTCTACGAGCAGTACTTC.

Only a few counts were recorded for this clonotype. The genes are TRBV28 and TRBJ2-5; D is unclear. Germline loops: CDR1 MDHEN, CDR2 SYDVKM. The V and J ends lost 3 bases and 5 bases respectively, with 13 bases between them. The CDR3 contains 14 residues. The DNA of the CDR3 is TGTGCCAGCAGTTTCAGTGGTATTGGCGAGACCCAGTACTTC. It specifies CASSFSGIGETQYF.

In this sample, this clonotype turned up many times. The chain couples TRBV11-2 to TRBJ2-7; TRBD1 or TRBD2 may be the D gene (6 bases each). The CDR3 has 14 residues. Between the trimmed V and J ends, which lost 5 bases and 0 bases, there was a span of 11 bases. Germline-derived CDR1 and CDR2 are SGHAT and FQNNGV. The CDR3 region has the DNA TGTGCCAGCAGCGTGAGGGGGGCCTCCTACGAGCAGTACTTC. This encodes CASSVRGASYEQYF.

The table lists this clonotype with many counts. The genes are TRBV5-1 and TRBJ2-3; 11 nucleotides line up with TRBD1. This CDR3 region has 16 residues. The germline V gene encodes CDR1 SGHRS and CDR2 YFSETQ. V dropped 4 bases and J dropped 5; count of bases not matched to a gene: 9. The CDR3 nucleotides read TGCGCCAGCAGCACTCGGTTAGGGACAGGGGGAGATACGCAGTATTTT. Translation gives CASSTRLGTGGDTQYF.

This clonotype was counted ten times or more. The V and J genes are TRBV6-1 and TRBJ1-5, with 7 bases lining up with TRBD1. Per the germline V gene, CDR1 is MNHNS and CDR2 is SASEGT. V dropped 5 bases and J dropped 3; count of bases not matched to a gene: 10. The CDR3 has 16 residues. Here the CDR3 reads CASSSTGSRNNQPQHF. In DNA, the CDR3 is TGTGCCAGCAGTTCGACAGGGTCGAGAAACAATCAGCCCCAGCATTTT.

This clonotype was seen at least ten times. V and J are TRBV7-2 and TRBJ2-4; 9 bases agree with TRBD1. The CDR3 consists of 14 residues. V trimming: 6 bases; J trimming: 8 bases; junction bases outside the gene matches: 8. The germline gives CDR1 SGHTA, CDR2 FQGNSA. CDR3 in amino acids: CASSKDRGGDIQYF. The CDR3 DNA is TGTGCCAGCAGTAAGGACAGGGGAGGGGACATTCAGTACTTC. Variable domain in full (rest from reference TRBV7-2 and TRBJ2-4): GAGVSQSPSNKVTEKGKDVELRCDPISGHTALYWYRQSLGQGLEFLIYFQGNSAPDKSGLPSDRFSAERTGGSVSTLTIQRTQQEDSAVYLCASSKDRGGDIQYFGAGTRLSVL.

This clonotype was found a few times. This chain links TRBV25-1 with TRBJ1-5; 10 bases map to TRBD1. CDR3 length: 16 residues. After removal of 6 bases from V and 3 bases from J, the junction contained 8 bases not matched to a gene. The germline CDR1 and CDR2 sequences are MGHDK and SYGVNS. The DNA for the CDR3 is TGTGCCAGCAGCCAGGGGGACAGGGGTTTCAATCAGCCCCAGCATTTT. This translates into CASSQGDRGFNQPQHF.

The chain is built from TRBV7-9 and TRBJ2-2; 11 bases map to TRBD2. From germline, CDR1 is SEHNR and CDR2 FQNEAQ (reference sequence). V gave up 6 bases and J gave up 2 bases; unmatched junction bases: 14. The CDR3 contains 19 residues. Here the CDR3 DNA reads TGTGCCAGCAGTCGACTAGCGGGGCACACTCAAATCAACACCGGGGAGCTGTTTTTT. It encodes CASSRLAGHTQINTGELFF. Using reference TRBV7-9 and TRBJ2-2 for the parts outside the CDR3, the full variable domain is DTGVSQNPRHKITKRGQNVTFRCDPISEHNRLYWYRQTLGQGPEFLTYFQNEAQLEKSRLLSDRFSAERPKGSFSTLEIQRTEQGDSAMYLCASSRLAGHTQINTGELFFGEGSRLTVL.

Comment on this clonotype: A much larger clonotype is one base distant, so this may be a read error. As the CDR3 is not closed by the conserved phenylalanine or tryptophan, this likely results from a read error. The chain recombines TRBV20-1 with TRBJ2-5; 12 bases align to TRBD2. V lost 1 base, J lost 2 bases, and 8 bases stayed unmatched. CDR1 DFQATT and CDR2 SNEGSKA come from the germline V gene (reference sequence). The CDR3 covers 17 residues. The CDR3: CSARVLAGLAGQETQYY. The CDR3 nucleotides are TGCAGTGCTAGAGTTCTCGCCGGACTAGCGGGGCAAGAGACCCAGTACTAC.

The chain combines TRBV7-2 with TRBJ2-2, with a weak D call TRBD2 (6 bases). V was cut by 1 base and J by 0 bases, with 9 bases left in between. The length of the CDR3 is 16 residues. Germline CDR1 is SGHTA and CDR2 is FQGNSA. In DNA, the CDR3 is TGTGCCAGCAGCTTAGTTGGGGGGTCGAACACCGGGGAGCTGTTTTTT. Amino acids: CASSLVGGSNTGELFF.

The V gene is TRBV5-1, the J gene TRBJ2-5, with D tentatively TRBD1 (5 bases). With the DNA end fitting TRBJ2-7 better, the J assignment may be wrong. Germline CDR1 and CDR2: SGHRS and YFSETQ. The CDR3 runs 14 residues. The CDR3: CASSSDTLYYEQYF. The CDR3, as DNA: TGCGCCAGCAGCTCGGACACCCTGTACTACGAGCAGTACTTC.

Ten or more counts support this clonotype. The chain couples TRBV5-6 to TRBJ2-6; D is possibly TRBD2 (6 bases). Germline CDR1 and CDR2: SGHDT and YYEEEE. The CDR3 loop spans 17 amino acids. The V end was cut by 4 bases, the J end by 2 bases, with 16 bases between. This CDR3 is CASSIKVGGAGANVLTF. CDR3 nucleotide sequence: TGTGCCAGCAGCATCAAAGTCGGGGGTGCTGGGGCCAACGTCCTGACTTTC.